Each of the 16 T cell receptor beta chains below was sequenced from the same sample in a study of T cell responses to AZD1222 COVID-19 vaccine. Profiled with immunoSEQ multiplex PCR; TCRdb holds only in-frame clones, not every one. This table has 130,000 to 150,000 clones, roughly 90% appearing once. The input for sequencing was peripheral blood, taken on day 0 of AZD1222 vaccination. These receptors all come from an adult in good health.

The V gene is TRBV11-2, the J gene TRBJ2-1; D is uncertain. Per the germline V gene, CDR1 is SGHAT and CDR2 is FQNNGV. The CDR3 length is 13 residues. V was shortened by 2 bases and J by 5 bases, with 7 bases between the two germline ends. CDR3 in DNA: TGTGCCAGCAGCTTACCGGGCCACAATGAGCAGTTCTTC. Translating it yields CASSLPGHNEQFF.

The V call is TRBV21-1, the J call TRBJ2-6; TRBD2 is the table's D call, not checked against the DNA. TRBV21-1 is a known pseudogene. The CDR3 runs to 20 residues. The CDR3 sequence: CASSKIERKPEVPGANVLTF. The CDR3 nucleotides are TGTGCCAGCAGCAAAATCGAGCGGAAACCGGAGGTCCCTGGGGCCAACGTCCTGACTTTC.

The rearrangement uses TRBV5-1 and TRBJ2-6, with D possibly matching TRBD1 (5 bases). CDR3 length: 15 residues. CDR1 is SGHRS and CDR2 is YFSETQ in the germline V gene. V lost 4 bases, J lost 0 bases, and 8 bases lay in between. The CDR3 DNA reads TGCGCCAGCAGCACGCAGGGCTCTGGGGCCAACGTCCTGACTTTC. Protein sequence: CASSTQGSGANVLTF.

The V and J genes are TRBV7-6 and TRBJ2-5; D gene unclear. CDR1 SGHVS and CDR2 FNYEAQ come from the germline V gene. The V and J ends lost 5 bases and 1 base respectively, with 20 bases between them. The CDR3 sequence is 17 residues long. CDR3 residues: CASSLPVGSGPQETQYF. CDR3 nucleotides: TGTGCCAGCAGCCTACCGGTGGGCTCGGGTCCCCAAGAGACCCAGTACTTC.

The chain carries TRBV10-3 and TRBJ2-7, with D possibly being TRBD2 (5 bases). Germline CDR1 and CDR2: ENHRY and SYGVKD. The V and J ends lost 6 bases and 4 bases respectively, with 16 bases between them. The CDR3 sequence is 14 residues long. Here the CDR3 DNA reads TGTGCCATCAGCCAGGACTGGCCAAGATACGAGCAGTACTTC. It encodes CAISQDWPRYEQYF.

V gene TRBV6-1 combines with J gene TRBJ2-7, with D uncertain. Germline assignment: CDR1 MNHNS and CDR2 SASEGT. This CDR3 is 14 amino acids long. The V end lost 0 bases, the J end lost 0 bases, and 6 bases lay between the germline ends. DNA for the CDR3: TGTGCCAGCAGTGAAGCACGTAACTCCTACGAGCAGTACTTC. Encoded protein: CASSEARNSYEQYF.

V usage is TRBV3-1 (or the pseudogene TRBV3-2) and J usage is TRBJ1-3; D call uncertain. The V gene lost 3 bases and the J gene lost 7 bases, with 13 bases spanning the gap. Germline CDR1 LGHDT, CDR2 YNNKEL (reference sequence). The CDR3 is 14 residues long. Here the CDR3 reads CASSHLNVGNTIYF. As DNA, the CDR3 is TGTGCCAGCAGCCATCTTAATGTGGGTAACACCATATATTTT.

This chain's CDR3 is CASSEGGYGYTF. DNA of the CDR3: TGTGCCAGCAGCGAGGGCGGCTATGGCTACACCTTC. The chain has TRBV6-2 or TRBV6-3 and TRBJ1-2; no clear D gene. The CDR3 spans 12 residues. CDR1 and CDR2 (germline): MNHEY, SVGEGT. V lost 6 bases and J 4 bases, leaving 9 bases between the germline ends.

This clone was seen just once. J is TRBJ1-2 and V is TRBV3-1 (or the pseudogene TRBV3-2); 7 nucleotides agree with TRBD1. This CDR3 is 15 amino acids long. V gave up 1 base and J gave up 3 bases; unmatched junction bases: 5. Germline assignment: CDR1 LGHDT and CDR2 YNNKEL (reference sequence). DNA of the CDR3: TGTGCCAGCAGCCAAGTGGGACAGCCCCACTATGGCTACACCTTC. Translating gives CASSQVGQPHYGYTF.

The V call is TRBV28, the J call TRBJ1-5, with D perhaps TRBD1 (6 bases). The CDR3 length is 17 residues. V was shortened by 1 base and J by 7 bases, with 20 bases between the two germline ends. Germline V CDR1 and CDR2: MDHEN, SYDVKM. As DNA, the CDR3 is TGTGCCAGCAGTTTATTTCGAGGGCAGGGGCACCGGCAGCCCCAGCATTTT. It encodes CASSLFRGQGHRQPQHF.

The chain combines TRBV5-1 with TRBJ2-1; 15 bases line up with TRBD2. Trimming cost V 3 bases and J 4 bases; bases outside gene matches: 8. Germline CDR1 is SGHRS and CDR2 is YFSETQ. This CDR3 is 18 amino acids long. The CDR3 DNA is TGCGCCAGCAGCTACGGACTAGCGGGAGGGCCGTCATACAATGAGCAGTTCTTC. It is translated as CASSYGLAGGPSYNEQFF.

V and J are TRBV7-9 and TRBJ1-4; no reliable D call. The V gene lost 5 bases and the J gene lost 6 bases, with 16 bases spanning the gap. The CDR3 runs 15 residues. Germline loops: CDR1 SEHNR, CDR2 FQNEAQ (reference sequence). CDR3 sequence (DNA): TGTGCCAGCAGCCCCCCGGTCTGGGGAGATGAAAAACTGTTTTTT. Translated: CASSPPVWGDEKLFF.

CDR3 loop: CASRFLTGDWGNEQFF. For the CDR3, the DNA is TGTGCCAGCAGGTTTTTGACAGGGGATTGGGGCAATGAGCAGTTCTTC. The chain combines TRBV5-6 with TRBJ2-1; TRBD1 aligns across 8 bases. CDR1 and CDR2 (germline): SGHDT, YYEEEE. The CDR3 sequence is 16 residues long. The junction had 13 bases not matched to a gene; V was cut back by 5 bases and J by 6 bases.

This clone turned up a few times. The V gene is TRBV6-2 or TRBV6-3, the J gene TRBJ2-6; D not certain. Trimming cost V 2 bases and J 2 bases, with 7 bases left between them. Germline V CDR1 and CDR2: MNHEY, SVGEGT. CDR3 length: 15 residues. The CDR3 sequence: CASSYAVTGANVLTF. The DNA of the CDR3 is TGTGCCAGCAGTTACGCGGTTACTGGGGCCAACGTCCTGACTTTC.

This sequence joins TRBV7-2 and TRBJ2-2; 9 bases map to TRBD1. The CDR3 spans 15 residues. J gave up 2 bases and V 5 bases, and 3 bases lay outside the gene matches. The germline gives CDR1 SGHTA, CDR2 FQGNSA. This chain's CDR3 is CASSPGQGNTGELFF. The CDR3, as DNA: TGTGCCAGCAGCCCGGGACAGGGAAACACCGGGGAGCTGTTTTTT.

CDR3 nucleotides: TGTGCCAGCAGTGGGCCCCCGGGACAGGGGACTAGCGGGGTCGAGCAGTACTTC. It codes for CASSGPPGQGTSGVEQYF. The chain links TRBV2 to TRBJ2-7; 13 positions agree with TRBD2. Germline loops: CDR1 SNHLY, CDR2 FYNNEI. With V trimmed by 4 bases and J by 6 bases, 15 bases remained unmatched. The CDR3 loop spans 18 amino acids. The entire variable domain, with the rest obtained from reference TRBV2 and TRBJ2-7, is as follows: EPEVTQTPSHQVTQMGQEVILRCVPISNHLYFYWYRQILGQKVEFLVSFYNNEISEKSEIFDDQFSVERPDGSNFTLKIRSTKLEDSAMYFCASSGPPGQGTSGVEQYFGPGTRLTVT.